This note documents a single T cell receptor (beta chain) sequence. Living in about two dozen US areas, the participants were between about 18 and 100 years of age. Participants' own reports of clinical history determined their cohort assignment. The study recruited exposed participants who had met a COVID-19 case within 2 weeks before entry. These data are taken from a study of blood T cell repertoires in COVID-19. For the study at large: Material from acute and convalescent COVID-19 was sourced from the United States, Italy and Spain.

Assay used: immunoSEQ multiplex PCR; TCRdb lists only in-frame clones, some missing. The data show roughly 150,000 clones, with over 70% seen just once and around 5% held by the top ten. The germline V and J ends were trimmed by 8 bases and 0 bases, with 20 bases remaining between them. The CDR3 is made up of 17 amino acids. Per germline, CDR1 LNHDA and CDR2 SQIVND (reference sequence). This sequence originates from an older man who had been exposed to COVID-19. The chain combines TRBV19 with TRBJ2-1, with D possibly being TRBD2 (6 bases). Sequenced: PBMCs or T cells enriched from blood (not recorded which). The CDR3 bases are TGTGCCAGTTCCCGCGGGGAAGGCCTGAGCTCCTACAATGAGCAGTTCTTC. It codes for CASSRGEGLSSYNEQFF. The full variable domain, in which reference TRBV19 and TRBJ2-1 provide the parts outside the CDR3, is DGGITQSPKYLFRKEGQNVTLSCEQNLNHDAMYWYRQDPGQGLRLIYYSQIVNDFQKGDIAEGYSVSREKKESFPLTVTSAQKNPTAFYLCASSRGEGLSSYNEQFFGPGTRLTVL.